This T cell receptor beta chain was captured in a study of blood T cell repertoires in COVID-19. Study in general: Donors in the United States, Italy and Spain gave samples during acute or convalescent COVID-19. T cells, B-cell-depleted T cells, or PBMCs provided the cDNA or gDNA that served as material.

From germline, CDR1 is PRHDT and CDR2 FYEKMQ (reference sequence). There are 20 residues in the CDR3. The junction had 14 bases not matched to a gene; V was cut back by 5 bases and J by 0 bases. In the authors' workflow: Amplification with reference gene primers provided the estimates of nucleated cell counts. TCRdb's copy holds only in-frame clones and misses some; the assay was immunoSEQ multiplex PCR. The D gene and trimming were derived from the DNA, and the V and J assignments and clone size from that table. The sample lists fewer than 150,000 clones, around 89% occurring once. Sequencing was done on a sample of peripheral blood. The J gene is TRBJ2-1, the V gene TRBV13, with 12 bases matching TRBD2. This sequence was found in a human donor in a cohort sampled during active COVID-19. The CDR3, as DNA: TGTGCCAGCAGCCGCGAGGCCCTAGCGGGGGGGACCGACTCCTACAATGAGCAGTTCTTC. Translated: CASSREALAGGTDSYNEQFF. Together with reference TRBV13 and TRBJ2-1, the CDR3 gives the full variable domain: AAGVIQSPRHLIKEKRETATLKCYPIPRHDTVYWYQQGPGQDPQFLISFYEKMQSDKGSIPDRFSAQQFSDYHSELNMSSLELGDSALYFCASSREALAGGTDSYNEQFFGPGTRLTVL.